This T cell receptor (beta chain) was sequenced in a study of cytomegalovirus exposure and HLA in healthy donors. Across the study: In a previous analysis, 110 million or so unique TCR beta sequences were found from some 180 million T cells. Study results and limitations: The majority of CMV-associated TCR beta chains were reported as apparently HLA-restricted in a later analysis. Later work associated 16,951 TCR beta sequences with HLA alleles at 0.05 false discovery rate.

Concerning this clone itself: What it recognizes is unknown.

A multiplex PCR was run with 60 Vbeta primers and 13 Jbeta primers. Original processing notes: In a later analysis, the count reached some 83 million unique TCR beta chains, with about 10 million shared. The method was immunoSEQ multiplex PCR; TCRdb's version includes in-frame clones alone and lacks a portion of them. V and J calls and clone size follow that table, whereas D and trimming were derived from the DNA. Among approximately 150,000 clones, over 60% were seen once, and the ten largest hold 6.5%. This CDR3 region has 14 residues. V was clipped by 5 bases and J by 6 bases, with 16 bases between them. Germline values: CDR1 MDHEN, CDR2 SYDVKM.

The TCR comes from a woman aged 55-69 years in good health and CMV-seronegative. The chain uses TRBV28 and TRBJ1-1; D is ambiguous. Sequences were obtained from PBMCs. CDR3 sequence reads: CASSPPGSRSEAFF. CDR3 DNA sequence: TGTGCCAGCAGTCCACCAGGCAGTCGCTCTGAAGCTTTCTTT.